These 17 T cell receptor beta chains originate from one sample sequenced in a study of T cells in Graves' hyperthyroidism and ophthalmopathy. Amplification of TCR beta CDR3 regions was performed using RNA transcripts as template. When the TCR CDR3 underwent first-round RT-PCR, the HTBI primer set was used. TCRdb itself ran the multiplex PCR reads through MiXCR, one entry per CDR3 protein. The table has approximately 690,000 distinct CDR3 sequences, roughly 14% seen once; the top ten hold around 13%. Sequencing input: blood. These receptors came from a woman aged 50 to 60 with Graves' ophthalmopathy.

With respect to this clonotype: One base away lies a much larger clone, so this may be a sequencing read error. The gene calls are TRBV18 and TRBJ2-1, with 10 bases matching TRBD2. The J segment lost 4 bases and the V segment lost 1 base, leaving 13 bases of the junction unmatched. Germline values: CDR1 KGHSH, CDR2 LQKENI. The CDR3 is made up of 19 amino acids. CDR3 sequence: CASSPLVLSSSGGYNEQFF. The DNA of the CDR3 is TGTGCCAGCTCACCACTGGTCTTGTCCTCTAGCGGGGGTTACAATGAGCAGTTCTTC.

This clonotype was observed many times. CDR3 DNA: TGTGCCGGAGACAGGGGTCGCAGGGAGGCTGAAGCTTTCTTT. As protein: CAGDRGRREAEAFF. J is TRBJ1-1 and V is TRBV30; 8 bases are a match to TRBD1. With V trimmed by 8 bases and J by 6 bases, 14 bases remained unmatched. CDR3 length equals 14 residues. The germline CDR1 and CDR2 sequences are GTSNPN and SVGIG (reference sequence).

The CDR3 loop is CSVAGRGITEAFF. In DNA form, the CDR3 reads TGCAGCGTGGCGGGCCGGGGAATCACTGAAGCTTTCTTT. This chain joins TRBV29-1 and TRBJ1-1; D gene ambiguous. Trimming took 6 bases from V and 4 from J, leaving 15 bases between them. The length of the CDR3 is 13 residues. The germline CDR1 and CDR2 sequences are SQVTM and ANQGSEA.

This clonotype was detected many times. The chain links TRBV12-3 or TRBV12-4 to TRBJ1-1; a possible D gene is TRBD1 (5 bases). V lost 3 bases to trimming and J lost 8 bases, with 10 bases between them. This CDR3 is 12 amino acids long. CDR3 residues: CASSFVRTEAFF. CDR3 in DNA: TGTGCCAGCAGTTTTGTGAGGACAGAAGCTTTCTTT.

This clonotype occurred many times. The chain has TRBV4-1 and TRBJ2-7; perhaps TRBD2 as D (5 bases). From germline, CDR1 is MGHRA and CDR2 YSYEKL. The CDR3 is 15 residues long. V dropped 0 bases and J dropped 3 bases, with 12 bases sitting between them. CDR3 nucleotide sequence: TGCGCCAGCAGCCAAGATCGAGGGAGACACTACGAGCAGTACTTC. Amino acids: CASSQDRGRHYEQYF.

The table lists this clonotype with many counts. This chain uses TRBV7-2 with TRBJ2-1; no clear D. This CDR3 region has 15 residues. Germline lookup yields CDR1 SGHTA and CDR2 FQGNSA. V was cut by 5 bases and J by 7 bases, with 18 bases left in between. In DNA form, the CDR3 reads TGTGCCAGCAGCCTAATACCTGGTAGGTTTAATGAGCAGTTCTTC. It translates to CASSLIPGRFNEQFF.

This clonotype occurred many times. This rearrangement joins TRBV5-1 to TRBJ2-1, with D hard to call. The CDR3 loop spans 17 amino acids. Between the trimmed V and J ends, which lost 2 bases and 0 bases, there was a span of 15 bases. The germline V gene encodes CDR1 SGHRS and CDR2 YFSETQ. The CDR3 nucleotides are TGCGCCAGCAGCTTAGGTACGTCGGTGGCCTCCTACAATGAGCAGTTCTTC. Translating gives CASSLGTSVASYNEQFF. Based on the CDR3 plus reference TRBV5-1 and TRBJ2-1, the full variable domain is KAGVTQTPRYLIKTRGQQVTLSCSPISGHRSVSWYQQTPGQGLQFLFEYFSETQRNKGNFPGRFSGRQFSNSRSEMNVSTLELGDSALYLCASSLGTSVASYNEQFFGPGTRLTVL.

In this sample, this clonotype turned up a few times. In DNA form, the CDR3 reads TGTGCCAGCTCACCACTTGGGACAGATCTCTATGGCTACACCTTC. Protein sequence: CASSPLGTDLYGYTF. The chain recombines TRBV18 with TRBJ1-2; 7 bases match TRBD1. The V gene end was trimmed by 1 base and the J gene end by 4 bases; junction bases not matched to a gene: 6. This CDR3 is 15 amino acids long. Germline V lookup: CDR1 KGHSH, CDR2 LQKENI.

This chain links TRBV9 with TRBJ2-3, with D uncertain. Germline CDR1 reads SGDLS; CDR2 reads YYNGEE. The CDR3 sequence is 14 residues long. Trimming pared 0 bases from V and 4 bases from J, leaving 9 bases between. This chain's CDR3 is CASSVGRGADTQYF. The CDR3 nucleotides read TGTGCCAGCAGCGTAGGAAGAGGCGCAGATACGCAGTATTTT.

This clonotype was observed at least ten times. The chain has TRBV28 and TRBJ2-1, with TRBD1 identical over 7 bases. The J segment lost 8 bases and the V segment lost 6 bases, leaving 13 bases of the junction unmatched. CDR3 size: 15 residues. Germline V gene sequence: CDR1 MDHEN, CDR2 SYDVKM. The CDR3 loop is CASSPGGVGSDEQFF. CDR3 sequence (DNA): TGTGCCAGCAGCCCAGGGGGTGTCGGGTCGGATGAGCAGTTCTTC.

The sample holds many counts of this clonotype. The chain links TRBV9 to TRBJ2-3; the D gene is possibly TRBD2 (6 bases). Germline V gives CDR1 SGDLS, CDR2 YYNGEE. This CDR3 comprises 16 residues. The V gene lost 0 bases and the J gene lost 2 bases, with 13 bases spanning the gap. The CDR3 protein is CASSVGSSGTTDTQYF. The DNA for the CDR3 is TGTGCCAGCAGCGTAGGTAGTAGCGGAACCACAGATACGCAGTATTTT.

Ten or more counts support this clonotype. CDR3 DNA: TGTGCCAGCACCGGGACTAGCAGACGCGAGACCCAGTACTTC. Its protein product is CASTGTSRRETQYF. This chain connects TRBV3-1 to TRBJ2-5; 9 bases fit TRBD2. CDR1 is LGHDT, CDR2 YNNKEL, per germline (reference sequence). This CDR3 is 14 amino acids long. Trimming cost V 7 bases and J 5 bases; bases outside gene matches: 8.

The table lists this clonotype with many counts. The V and J genes are TRBV30 and TRBJ2-5; 9 bases are shared with TRBD2. This CDR3 is built from 14 residues. Trimming took 2 bases from V and 4 from J; bases not matched to a gene: 5. Germline V lookup: CDR1 GTSNPN, CDR2 SVGIG (reference sequence). Written as DNA, the CDR3 is TGTGCCTGGAGTAAACTAGCGGGTAGAGAGACCCAGTACTTC. Translation gives CAWSKLAGRETQYF.

This clonotype was counted at least ten times. The genes are TRBV28 and TRBJ2-7; 9 bases are a match to TRBD2. Per the germline V gene, CDR1 is MDHEN and CDR2 is SYDVKM. The CDR3 contains 15 residues. The V gene end was trimmed by 5 bases and the J gene end by 3 bases; junction bases not matched to a gene: 8. CDR3 sequence: CASSEGASGVYEQYF. CDR3 DNA: TGTGCCAGCAGTGAAGGGGCTAGCGGGGTCTACGAGCAGTACTTC.

The chain uses TRBV7-2 and TRBJ1-5; 7 bases align to TRBD1. The CDR3 spans 14 residues. Germline V lookup: CDR1 SGHTA, CDR2 FQGNSA. V trimming: 5 bases; J trimming: 5 bases; junction bases outside the gene matches: 6. DNA for the CDR3: TGTGCCAGCAGCCAAGGACAGGATTATCAGCCCCAGCATTTT. Residues: CASSQGQDYQPQHF.

A word on this clonotype: A much more abundant neighbour one base away suggests this may be a read error. The chain carries TRBV2 and TRBJ1-5; TRBD1 agrees at 8 bases. The CDR3 has 15 amino acids. CDR1 and CDR2 from the germline V gene are SNHLY and FYNNEI. The CDR3, as DNA: TGTGCCAGCAGTGAGGGAGACAGGGGAAATCGGCCCCAGCATTTT. Translating gives CASSEGDRGNRPQHF.

This clonotype was seen a handful of times. The CDR3 region is CASSSPFAREKLFF. The DNA for the CDR3 is TGTGCCAGCAGTTCCCCTTTTGCCCGTGAAAAACTGTTTTTT. This chain uses TRBV12-3 or TRBV12-4 with TRBJ1-4; no reliable D call. This CDR3 spans 14 amino acids. With 4 bases removed from V and 7 bases from J, the gap between germline ends came to 13 bases.